This TCR beta chain was found in a study of cytomegalovirus exposure and HLA in healthy donors. Of note for this clone: The antigen is not known.

Primers: 60 Vbeta forward and 13 Jbeta reverse. TCRdb keeps only in-frame clones here, not all; method: immunoSEQ multiplex PCR. The table records about 96,000 clones, roughly 74% of them present only once. Study results and limitations: In a later analysis, a genetic analysis reported fewer productive-TCR N-insertions in an Asian-associated ancestry cluster than the cohort average. Later analysis associated a missense DCLRE1C variant with TCR beta V- and J-gene trimming.

CDR3 length equals 14 residues. Germline V gives CDR1 MNHNY, CDR2 SVGAGI (reference sequence). Trimming removed 7 bases at V and 6 bases at J, with 18 bases between. The sequenced sample consisted of PBMCs. The V call is TRBV6-6, the J call TRBJ2-5, with a possible D match to TRBD1 (6 bases). The TCR originated in a woman aged 70-85 years in good health and CMV-seropositive. CDR3: CASIDIGGKQTQYF. DNA of the CDR3: TGTGCCAGCATCGACATAGGGGGTAAACAGACCCAGTACTTC.